This T cell receptor beta chain was captured in a study of monozygotic twins with cystic fibrosis. At the level of the study: Library input was approximately 2.7 micrograms of fragmented DNA, with 15 PCR cycles.

Produced via immunoSEQ multiplex PCR; TCRdb's table is partial and in-frame only. The sample gives approximately 10,000 clones, 99% to 99.4% of which show up once; around 0.4% is in the top ten. Whole-study findings and limits: No link emerged between shared CDR3 counts and age, concordance or severity. Unrelated CF individuals shared fewer identical clonotypes than monozygotic CF twins. Co-twins had the most similar V usage for 13 of 16 pairs, J for 8.

In the case of this clone: The antigen is not known.

CDR3 length: 16 residues. Per the germline V gene, CDR1 is MGHDK and CDR2 is SYGVNS. The junction had 8 bases not matched to a gene; V was cut back by 0 bases and J by 8 bases. The chain has TRBV25-1 and TRBJ2-1; TRBD2 aligns across 9 bases. The receptor was derived from a man between 18 and 29 years old with cystic fibrosis. Input material: blood. DNA of the CDR3: TGTGCCAGCAGTGAATATCTGCTAGCGGGGAGTGATGAGCAGTTCTTC. Its translation is CASSEYLLAGSDEQFF.